This is a list of T cell receptor beta chains from one sample in a study of T cell responses to AZD1222 COVID-19 vaccine. Clones were sequenced by immunoSEQ multiplex PCR, and TCRdb holds only the in-frame ones, with some missing. The sample has 40,000 to 45,000 clones; 80% are singletons. Sequenced material: peripheral blood, taken on day 0 of AZD1222 vaccination. These TCRs come from an adult in good health. Both conserved end residues are part of each CDR3. A D gene is named only where the DNA matches it firmly. Not all rows give a size; the values are once, few, many and, for expanded clones, a class.

v_gene: TRBV29-1
abundance: -
d_gene: -
j_gene: TRBJ1-4
CDR3nt: TGCAGCGTTGTGTGGGGAGGGGATGAAAAACTGTTTTTT
CDR3aa: CSVVWGGDEKLFF

v_gene: TRBV14
abundance: -
d_gene: TRBD2
j_gene: TRBJ2-7
CDR3nt: TGTGCCAGCAGCCATGTAGCGGGGGGCCTCCACGAGCAGTACTTC
CDR3aa: CASSHVAGGLHEQYF

v_gene: TRBV7-9
abundance: -
d_gene: TRBD2
j_gene: TRBJ2-1
CDR3nt: TGTGCCAGCAGCCCGGGACTAGCGGGGGGAGTTGATGAGCAGTTCTTC
CDR3aa: CASSPGLAGGVDEQFF

v_gene: TRBV2
abundance: -
d_gene: -
j_gene: TRBJ1-2
CDR3nt: TGTGCCAGCAGTCCCGGACAGATCTACCTCTATGGCTACACCTTC
CDR3aa: CASSPGQIYLYGYTF

v_gene: TRBV5-4
abundance: -
d_gene: -
j_gene: TRBJ2-3
CDR3nt: TGTGCCAGCAGCTTGGCCTTAGATACGCAGTATTTT
CDR3aa: CASSLALDTQYF

v_gene: TRBV6-5
abundance: -
d_gene: -
j_gene: TRBJ1-1
CDR3nt: TGTGCCAGCAGGTCGCTTAACACTGAAGCTTTCTTT
CDR3aa: CASRSLNTEAFF

v_gene: TRBV2
abundance: -
d_gene: -
j_gene: TRBJ2-7
CDR3nt: TGTGCCAGCAGTGCAGGGGGGGCCCCTCCCTACGAGCAGTACTTC
CDR3aa: CASSAGGAPPYEQYF

v_gene: TRBV6-5
abundance: -
d_gene: TRBD1
j_gene: TRBJ1-1
CDR3nt: TGTGCCAGCAGTTCCCCGGGACAGGGTAGTAACACTGAAGCTTTCTTT
CDR3aa: CASSSPGQGSNTEAFF

v_gene: TRBV19
abundance: -
d_gene: -
j_gene: TRBJ1-5
CDR3nt: TGTGCCACCCGGGACAAAACAGGCAATCAGCCCCAGCATTTT
CDR3aa: CATRDKTGNQPQHF

v_gene: TRBV3-1/TRBV3-2
abundance: medium-sized
d_gene: -
j_gene: TRBJ1-2
CDR3nt: TGTGCCAGCAGCCAGACCTCGGGGGTGCCCACCTTC
CDR3aa: CASSQTSGVPTF

v_gene: TRBV7-9
abundance: -
d_gene: -
j_gene: TRBJ1-1
CDR3nt: TGTGCCAGCAGCTTAGGGTTAATTGGACAGCCGCAATTT
CDR3aa: CASSLGLIGQPQF

v_gene: TRBV12-3/TRBV12-4
abundance: -
d_gene: TRBD1
j_gene: TRBJ1-2
CDR3nt: TGTGCCAGCAGTGGACAGGGCTATGGCTACACCTTC
CDR3aa: CASSGQGYGYTF

v_gene: TRBV5-1
abundance: -
d_gene: -
j_gene: TRBJ2-1
CDR3nt: TGCGCCAGCAGCTTATGGGGGAGCTCCTACAATGAGCAGTTCTTC
CDR3aa: CASSLWGSSYNEQFF

v_gene: TRBV4-1
abundance: -
d_gene: -
j_gene: TRBJ2-3
CDR3nt: TGCGCCAGCAGCCAAGATGGGGGGACCTATAGCACAGATACGCAGTATTTT
CDR3aa: CASSQDGGTYSTDTQYF

v_gene: TRBV13
abundance: -
d_gene: -
j_gene: TRBJ1-3
CDR3nt: TGTGCCAGCAGCTTAGGTGCAGGGGATACTGGAAACACCATATATTTT
CDR3aa: CASSLGAGDTGNTIYF

v_gene: TRBV12-3/TRBV12-4
abundance: -
d_gene: TRBD1
j_gene: TRBJ1-1
CDR3nt: TGTGCCAGCAGAGAGGGACAGGGGGAAGCTTTCTTT
CDR3aa: CASREGQGEAFF

v_gene: TRBV28
abundance: -
d_gene: TRBD2
j_gene: TRBJ2-7
CDR3nt: TGTGCCAGCAGCAGGACTAGCGGGGAACTCTACGAGCAGTACTTC
CDR3aa: CASSRTSGELYEQYF

v_gene: TRBV6-5
abundance: -
d_gene: -
j_gene: TRBJ1-1
CDR3nt: TGTGCCAGCAGTACCCTTTCGAGGGGATTCACTGAAGCTTTCTTT
CDR3aa: CASSTLSRGFTEAFF

v_gene: TRBV11-2
abundance: few
d_gene: -
j_gene: TRBJ2-3
CDR3nt: TGTGCCAGCAGCTCCCATGGGACATCAGATACGCAGTATTTT
CDR3aa: CASSSHGTSDTQYF

v_gene: TRBV7-9
abundance: medium-sized
d_gene: -
j_gene: TRBJ1-5
CDR3nt: TGTGCCAGCAGCTTAGGGCTCAATCAGCCCCAGCATTTT
CDR3aa: CASSLGLNQPQHF

v_gene: TRBV2
abundance: -
d_gene: -
j_gene: TRBJ2-1
CDR3nt: TGTGCCAGCAGTGGAACGGATAATGAGCAGTTCTTC
CDR3aa: CASSGTDNEQFF

v_gene: TRBV27
abundance: -
d_gene: -
j_gene: TRBJ1-5
CDR3nt: TGTGCCAGCAGCCGTGGGGGGGATCAGCCCCAGCATTTT
CDR3aa: CASSRGGDQPQHF

v_gene: TRBV18
abundance: -
d_gene: -
j_gene: TRBJ1-5
CDR3nt: TGTGCCAGCTCCCCGGGGAATAGCAATCAGCCCCAGCATTTT
CDR3aa: CASSPGNSNQPQHF

v_gene: TRBV9
abundance: -
d_gene: -
j_gene: TRBJ1-2
CDR3nt: TGTGCCAGCAGCGTAACCGGGTATGGCTACACCTTC
CDR3aa: CASSVTGYGYTF

v_gene: TRBV18
abundance: -
d_gene: -
j_gene: TRBJ2-2
CDR3nt: TGTGCCAGCTCACCTACTGACCTTTGGGGGGAGCTGTTTTTT
CDR3aa: CASSPTDLWGELFF

v_gene: TRBV13
abundance: -
d_gene: TRBD2
j_gene: TRBJ2-5
CDR3nt: TGTGCCAGCAGCGGCAGACTAGCGGGGGATTTTCAAGAGACCCAGTACTTC
CDR3aa: CASSGRLAGDFQETQYF

v_gene: TRBV6-6
abundance: -
d_gene: -
j_gene: TRBJ1-1
CDR3nt: TGTGCCAGCAGTTACCCGCAATTAGGAGAGACTGAAGCTTTCTTT
CDR3aa: CASSYPQLGETEAFF

v_gene: TRBV6-5
abundance: -
d_gene: -
j_gene: TRBJ1-2
CDR3nt: TGTGCCAGCAGCCTCCGTCGCTACGTCGGGGGCTACACCTTC
CDR3aa: CASSLRRYVGGYTF

v_gene: TRBV6-5
abundance: -
d_gene: TRBD1
j_gene: TRBJ2-7
CDR3nt: TGTGCCAGCAGTATTCAACCGGGACAGGGTAACGAGCAGTACTTC
CDR3aa: CASSIQPGQGNEQYF

v_gene: TRBV3-1/TRBV3-2
abundance: -
d_gene: TRBD1
j_gene: TRBJ1-6
CDR3nt: TGTGCCAGCAGCCGCGAACAGGGGGCCTATAATTCACCCCTCCACTTT
CDR3aa: CASSREQGAYNSPLHF

v_gene: TRBV6-1
abundance: -
d_gene: -
j_gene: TRBJ2-5
CDR3nt: TGTGCCAGCAGTGAAGGCGGGGCAGGGAAGGAGACCCAGTACTTC
CDR3aa: CASSEGGAGKETQYF

v_gene: TRBV7-6
abundance: -
d_gene: TRBD1
j_gene: TRBJ1-1
CDR3nt: TGTGCCAGCAGCTTAGGACAGGGGGCATGGGATGGCACTGAAGCTTTCTTT
CDR3aa: CASSLGQGAWDGTEAFF

v_gene: TRBV5-1
abundance: -
d_gene: TRBD1
j_gene: TRBJ2-3
CDR3nt: TGCGCCAGCAGCGTAGACAGGGATCAGTATTTT
CDR3aa: CASSVDRDQYF

v_gene: TRBV3-1/TRBV3-2
abundance: -
d_gene: -
j_gene: TRBJ1-2
CDR3nt: TGTGCCAGCAGCCAAGATTTAGCAGGGAAAGGCTACACCTTC
CDR3aa: CASSQDLAGKGYTF

v_gene: TRBV6-5
abundance: -
d_gene: TRBD1
j_gene: TRBJ2-5
CDR3nt: TGTGCCAGCAAGGGGACAGGGGGTCGCCAAGCCCAGTACTTC
CDR3aa: CASKGTGGRQAQYF

v_gene: TRBV6-5
abundance: -
d_gene: TRBD1
j_gene: TRBJ1-2
CDR3nt: TGTGCCAGCTCTCTGACAGGGAGGGCCTATGGCTACACCTTC
CDR3aa: CASSLTGRAYGYTF

v_gene: TRBV19
abundance: -
d_gene: -
j_gene: TRBJ1-1
CDR3nt: TGTGCCAGTAGTTTCATCCGGGCCCCAAACACTGAAGCTTTCTTT
CDR3aa: CASSFIRAPNTEAFF

v_gene: TRBV7-9
abundance: -
d_gene: -
j_gene: TRBJ2-1
CDR3nt: TGTGCCAGCAGCTTAGGTCTCCCCGATGAGCAGTTCTTC
CDR3aa: CASSLGLPDEQFF

v_gene: TRBV28
abundance: -
d_gene: TRBD2
j_gene: TRBJ2-1
CDR3nt: TGTGCCAGCAGTAGGCTTTGGGGGACTAACAATGAGCAGTTCTTC
CDR3aa: CASSRLWGTNNEQFF

v_gene: TRBV9
abundance: -
d_gene: -
j_gene: TRBJ2-1
CDR3nt: TGTGCCAGCAGCGGCGGACCACTGTTAAGCGATGAGCAGTTCTTC
CDR3aa: CASSGGPLLSDEQFF

v_gene: TRBV19
abundance: -
d_gene: TRBD1
j_gene: TRBJ1-2
CDR3nt: TGTGCCACCGTCGGAACAGGGGTAAACTATGGCTACACCTTC
CDR3aa: CATVGTGVNYGYTF

v_gene: TRBV2
abundance: -
d_gene: -
j_gene: TRBJ1-5
CDR3nt: TGTGCCAGCACGGGGCTGATCAATCAGCCCCAGCATTTT
CDR3aa: CASTGLINQPQHF

v_gene: TRBV2
abundance: -
d_gene: -
j_gene: TRBJ2-7
CDR3nt: -
CDR3aa: CASSVGPGQGSYEQYF

v_gene: TRBV11-2
abundance: few
d_gene: TRBD1
j_gene: TRBJ2-1
CDR3nt: TGTGCCAGCAGCGAGGGGGCGATTTCCTACAATGAGCAGTTCTTC
CDR3aa: CASSEGAISYNEQFF

v_gene: TRBV2
abundance: -
d_gene: TRBD1
j_gene: TRBJ1-4
CDR3nt: TGTGCCAGCAGGGCGGACAGGGGAAACGAAAAACTGTTTTTT
CDR3aa: CASRADRGNEKLFF

v_gene: TRBV2
abundance: -
d_gene: -
j_gene: TRBJ2-5
CDR3nt: TGTGCCAGCATCCAAAATGGGGGGGGGCCTGAGACCCAGTACTTC
CDR3aa: CASIQNGGGPETQYF

v_gene: TRBV5-1
abundance: -
d_gene: -
j_gene: TRBJ1-1
CDR3nt: TGCGCCAGCAGCTTTAACAGGGACACTGAAGCTTTCTTT
CDR3aa: CASSFNRDTEAFF

v_gene: TRBV13
abundance: few
d_gene: TRBD1
j_gene: TRBJ2-7
CDR3nt: TGTGCCAGCAGTCAAGGGGGCTACTCCGCCTACGAGCAGTACTTC
CDR3aa: CASSQGGYSAYEQYF

v_gene: TRBV4-1
abundance: -
d_gene: -
j_gene: TRBJ2-7
CDR3nt: TGCGCCAGCAGCCAAGATGAATTGGACGCCTGGGGGGAGCAGTACTTC
CDR3aa: CASSQDELDAWGEQYF

v_gene: TRBV2
abundance: -
d_gene: -
j_gene: TRBJ2-3
CDR3nt: TGTGCCAGCAGTACGGGGGCTAGCACAGATACGCAGTATTTT
CDR3aa: CASSTGASTDTQYF

v_gene: TRBV6-5
abundance: -
d_gene: TRBD1
j_gene: TRBJ2-7
CDR3nt: TGTGCCAGCAGTTACTCGAGTCTGCAGGGGGCGAAGGAGCAGTACTTC
CDR3aa: CASSYSSLQGAKEQYF

v_gene: TRBV4-3
abundance: once
d_gene: -
j_gene: TRBJ1-4
CDR3nt: TGCGCCAGCAGCATGAGGACCGGGGTCCAACTGTTTTTT
CDR3aa: CASSMRTGVQLFF

v_gene: TRBV9
abundance: -
d_gene: TRBD1
j_gene: TRBJ1-3
CDR3nt: TGTGCCAGCAGCGTAGGGGACAGGACTTCCTCTGGAAACACCATATATTTT
CDR3aa: CASSVGDRTSSGNTIYF

v_gene: TRBV6-5
abundance: medium-sized
d_gene: -
j_gene: TRBJ2-3
CDR3nt: TGTGCCAGCAGTTACTCGCCAAGGGTGGGCACAGATACGCAGTATTTT
CDR3aa: CASSYSPRVGTDTQYF

v_gene: TRBV11-3
abundance: few
d_gene: -
j_gene: TRBJ2-5
CDR3nt: TGTGCCACCTCCCCAGGGGACGAAGAGACCCAGTACTTC
CDR3aa: CATSPGDEETQYF